These 5 T cell receptor beta chains came from one sample sequenced in a study of CD4+ T cells in melanoma. This table comes from immunoSEQ multiplex PCR, and its TCRdb copy is limited to in-frame clones, with some not included. The sample records roughly 140,000 clones, around 90% being singletons. The receptors shown here come from a human donor with melanoma.

V is TRBV2 and J is TRBJ2-5; 9 positions match TRBD2. J gave up 4 bases and V 4 bases, and 4 bases lay outside the gene matches. CDR1 and CDR2 from the germline V gene are SNHLY and FYNNEI. The CDR3 length is 14 residues. CDR3 nucleotide sequence: TGTGCCAGCAGTGCGCGGCGGGGGGGAGAGACCCAGTACTTC. Encoded protein: CASSARRGGETQYF.

V and J are TRBV11-1 and TRBJ1-2; no definite D call. V lost 1 base to trimming and J lost 4 bases, with 10 bases between them. The CDR3 runs to 14 residues. The germline V gene has CDR1 SGHAT and CDR2 FQDESV (reference sequence). In DNA, the CDR3 is TGTGCCAGCAGCTTAGGGGCCGGTGGCTATGGCTACACCTTC. It codes for CASSLGAGGYGYTF.

The chain carries TRBV15 and TRBJ2-1, with 8 bases that match TRBD1. The CDR3 has 15 amino acids. The ends lost 3 bases at V and 8 bases at J; junction bases unmatched: 9. Looked up from germline, CDR1 is LNHNV and CDR2 is YYDKDF (reference sequence). CDR3 bases: TGTGCCACCAGCAGCCACAACCGGGACAGGTATGAGCAGTTCTTC. Protein: CATSSHNRDRYEQFF.

The rearrangement uses TRBV9 and TRBJ2-7; 8 bases align to TRBD1. V lost 2 bases and J lost 6; bases outside the gene matches: 7. This CDR3 has 14 residues. Germline V gives CDR1 SGDLS, CDR2 YYNGEE. The CDR3 DNA sequence: TGTGCCAGCAGCGTTAGTTCGGACAGGGTCGAGCAGTACTTC. Its protein is CASSVSSDRVEQYF.

This clone was recorded only once. The V gene is TRBV25-1, the J gene TRBJ2-3, with D possibly matching TRBD1 (6 bases). Trimming left V 4 bases short and J 2 bases short, with 10 bases between. CDR3 length: 14 residues. Looked up from germline, CDR1 is MGHDK and CDR2 is SYGVNS. CDR3 region: CASSGDTVTDTQYF. CDR3 nucleotides: TGTGCCAGCAGTGGGGACACTGTCACAGATACGCAGTATTTT.